A single sample is the source of the 3 T cell receptor beta chains below, sequenced in a study of identical twins listed by TCRdb under 2016. Preparation of the library involved 5' RACE. TCRdb records Illumina HiSeq 2000 as the sequencer. The raw public reads went through TCRdb reprocessing: fastp at Q25, MiXCR clone calling, in-frame beta chains kept. Every entry covers one CDR3 protein and lists the most common genes and DNA from its rows. Within this sample are a few hundred thousand distinct CDR3 sequences, with roughly 9.9% of them counted one time only. The biggest ten clones account for roughly 3.2% of the sample. The sample was also reused in another study, on yellow fever vaccine responses in identical twins.

The sequenced sample was PBMCs. These receptors were obtained from a woman under 30 in good health.

This chain connects TRBV11-2 to TRBJ2-1, with TRBD1 identical over 8 bases. There are 14 residues in the CDR3. CDR1 and CDR2 (germline): SGHAT, FQNNGV. The V segment lost 4 bases and the J segment 6 bases; nucleotides outside the gene matches: 5. The CDR3 here is CASSSGQDGNEQFF. CDR3 nucleotide sequence: TGTGCCAGCAGCTCGGGACAGGACGGCAATGAGCAGTTCTTC.

Only a few counts were recorded for this clonotype. The J gene is TRBJ2-1, the V gene TRBV6-2 or TRBV6-3; 9 bases are a match to TRBD2. The CDR3 runs 14 residues. The V gene's germline CDR1 is MNHEY and CDR2 SVGEGT. V shed 2 bases, J shed 4 bases, and the junction held 0 bases outside the gene matches. The CDR3 nucleotides are TGTGCCAGCAGTTACACTAGCGGGTACAATGAGCAGTTCTTC. It encodes CASSYTSGYNEQFF.

The J gene is TRBJ2-3, the V gene TRBV7-9; TRBD2 aligns across 9 bases. CDR1 is SEHNR, CDR2 FQNEAQ, per germline (reference sequence). V gave up 2 bases and J gave up 2 bases; unmatched junction bases: 5. CDR3 length: 16 amino acids. The CDR3, as DNA: TGTGCCAGCAGCTTATTAGCGGGAGTATCCACAGATACGCAGTATTTT. It specifies CASSLLAGVSTDTQYF.